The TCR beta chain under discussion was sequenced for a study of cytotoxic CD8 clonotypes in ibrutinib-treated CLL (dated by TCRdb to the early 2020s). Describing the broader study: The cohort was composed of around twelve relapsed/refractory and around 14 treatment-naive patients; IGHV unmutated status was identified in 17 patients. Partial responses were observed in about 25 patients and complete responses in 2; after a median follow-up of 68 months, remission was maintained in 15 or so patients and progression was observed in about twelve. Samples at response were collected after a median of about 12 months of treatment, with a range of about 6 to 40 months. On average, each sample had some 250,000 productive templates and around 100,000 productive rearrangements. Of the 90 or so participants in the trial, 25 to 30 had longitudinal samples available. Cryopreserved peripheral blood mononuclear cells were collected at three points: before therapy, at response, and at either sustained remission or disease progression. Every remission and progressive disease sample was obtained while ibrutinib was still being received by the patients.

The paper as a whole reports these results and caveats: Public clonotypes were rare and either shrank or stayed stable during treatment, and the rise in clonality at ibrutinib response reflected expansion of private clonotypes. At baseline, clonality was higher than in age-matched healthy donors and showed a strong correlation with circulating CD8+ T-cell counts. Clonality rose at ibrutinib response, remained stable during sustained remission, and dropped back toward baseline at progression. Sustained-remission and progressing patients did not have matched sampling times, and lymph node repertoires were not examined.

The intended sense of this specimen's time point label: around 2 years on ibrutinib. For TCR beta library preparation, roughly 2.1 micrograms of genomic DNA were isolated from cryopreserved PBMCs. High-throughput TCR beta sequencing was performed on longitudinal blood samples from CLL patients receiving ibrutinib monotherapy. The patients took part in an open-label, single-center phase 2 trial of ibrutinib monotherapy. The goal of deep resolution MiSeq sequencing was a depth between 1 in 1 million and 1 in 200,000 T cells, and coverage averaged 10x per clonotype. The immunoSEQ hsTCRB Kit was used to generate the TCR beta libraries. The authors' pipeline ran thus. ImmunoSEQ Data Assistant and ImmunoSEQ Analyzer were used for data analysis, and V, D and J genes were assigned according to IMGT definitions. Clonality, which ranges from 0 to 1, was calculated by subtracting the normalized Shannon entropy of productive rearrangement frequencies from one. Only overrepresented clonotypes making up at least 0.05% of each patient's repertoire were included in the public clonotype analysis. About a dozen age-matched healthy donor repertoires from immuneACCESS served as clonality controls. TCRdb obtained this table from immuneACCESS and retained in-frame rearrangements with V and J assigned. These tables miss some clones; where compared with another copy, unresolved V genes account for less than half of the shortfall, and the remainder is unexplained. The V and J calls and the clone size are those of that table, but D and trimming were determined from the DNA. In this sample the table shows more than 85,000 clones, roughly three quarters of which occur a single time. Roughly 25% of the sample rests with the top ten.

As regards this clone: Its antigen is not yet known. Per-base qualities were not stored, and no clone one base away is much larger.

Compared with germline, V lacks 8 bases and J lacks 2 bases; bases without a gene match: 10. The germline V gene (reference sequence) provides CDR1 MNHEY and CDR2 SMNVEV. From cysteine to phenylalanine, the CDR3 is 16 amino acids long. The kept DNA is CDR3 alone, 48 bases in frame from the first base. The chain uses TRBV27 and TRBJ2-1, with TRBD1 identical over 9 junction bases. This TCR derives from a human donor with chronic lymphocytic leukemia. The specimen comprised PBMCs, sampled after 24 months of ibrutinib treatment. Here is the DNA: TGTGCCAGCGGAAAAACAGGGGGCTTAACCTACAATGAGCAGTTCTTC. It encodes CASGKTGGLTYNEQFF.